The rows below give T cell receptor beta chains drawn from one sample of a study of siplizumab effects on memory and regulatory T cells. Method: immunoSEQ multiplex PCR; TCRdb's copy keeps in-frame clones and lacks some. The table includes approximately 84,000 clones, 95% detected once. Sequenced input: CD8+ T cells sorted from blood. The origin of the receptors is a human donor in good health. Each CDR3 is given with its conserved first and last residue. A D gene is named only where the DNA matches it firmly. Only part of the rows carry a size: once, few, many, or a class if the clone is expanded.

CDR3nt	CDR3aa	v_gene	j_gene	abundance	d_gene
TGTGCCAGCAGCTTTCCTCGTAACGGGAGTCCTACCGGGGAGCTGTTTTTT	CASSFPRNGSPTGELFF	TRBV7-3	TRBJ2-2	-	-
TGCGCCAGCAGCCAAGTAGTGGCTAGGCAAGAGACCCAGTACTTC	CASSQVVARQETQYF	TRBV4-1	TRBJ2-5	-	-
TGTGCCAGCAGTTTTTCGACTAGCGGGTACTACGAGCAGTACTTC	CASSFSTSGYYEQYF	TRBV27	TRBJ2-7	-	TRBD2
TGCGCCAGCAGCCAAGGTTTAGGGTCTGGGGCCAACGTCCTGACTTTC	CASSQGLGSGANVLTF	TRBV4-1	TRBJ2-6	-	-
TGTGCCAGCAGGTTGTCCGGGGCCTCCTACAATGAGCAGTTCTTC	CASRLSGASYNEQFF	TRBV27	TRBJ2-1	-	-
TGCGCCAGCAGTGAGTTAGGAGAAGGGGCTTCCTACAATGAGCAGTTCTTC	CASSELGEGASYNEQFF	TRBV10-2	TRBJ2-1	-	-
TGTGCCAGCCTGGGACAGGGCAATCAGCCCCAGCATTTT	CASLGQGNQPQHF	TRBV19	TRBJ1-5	few	TRBD1
TGTGCCAGCAGCTTAGGGGGGTCAATTGGAACAGATACGCAGTATTTT	CASSLGGSIGTDTQYF	TRBV13	TRBJ2-3	-	-
TGTGCCAGCAGCTTATCGGCGACAGGTTTGAGCGGGAGGTTGGATACGCAGTATTTT	CASSLSATGLSGRLDTQYF	TRBV11-2	TRBJ2-3	-	TRBD2
TGTGCCAGCAGCGTAGGAGACCGGGAGCAGTACTTC	CASSVGDREQYF	TRBV9	TRBJ2-7	-	-
TGTGCCAGCGACCCCCTTCCAGGGCAGCTGAATGAGCAGTTCTTC	CASDPLPGQLNEQFF	TRBV10-3	TRBJ2-1	-	-
TGTGCCAGCAGCGTAGCCCCTAGCTCCTACAATGAGCAGTTCTTC	CASSVAPSSYNEQFF	TRBV9	TRBJ2-1	once	-
TGTGCCAGCAGGACAGGGGGCAACACCGGGGAGCTGTTTTTT	CASRTGGNTGELFF	TRBV5-6	TRBJ2-2	-	TRBD1
TGTGCCAGCACCTCGGACAGAAGGAACACTGAAGCTTTCTTT	CASTSDRRNTEAFF	TRBV28	TRBJ1-1	once	-
TGTGCCAGCAGCCCCCCGGGGGGGACTAGCTACAATGAGCAGTTCTTC	CASSPPGGTSYNEQFF	TRBV7-6	TRBJ2-1	-	TRBD2
TGCAGCGTCAGGGACGGCTCCTACGAGCAGTACTTC	CSVRDGSYEQYF	TRBV29-1	TRBJ2-7	once	-
TGTGCCAGCAGCCCCGCCACCGGGGAGCTGTTTTTT	CASSPATGELFF	TRBV7-3	TRBJ2-2	-	-
TGCAGCGTTCCGAGCGATAGCTCCTACGAGCAGTACTTC	CSVPSDSSYEQYF	TRBV29-1	TRBJ2-7	-	-
TGCGCCAGCAGCCAACTGATCGGATCGCACGAGCAGTACTTC	CASSQLIGSHEQYF	TRBV4-1	TRBJ2-7	-	-
TGCAGCGTTGCTCGGGGAAACACCATATATTTT	CSVARGNTIYF	TRBV29-1	TRBJ1-3	-	-
TGCGCCAGCAGCCATTCTCAAGCAGGGGGTGAAGCTTTCTTT	CASSHSQAGGEAFF	TRBV4-1	TRBJ1-1	-	TRBD1
TGTGCCAGCAGCTTGGGGGACAGGAGTGGCCCAGATACGCAGTATTTT	CASSLGDRSGPDTQYF	TRBV5-4	TRBJ2-3	-	TRBD1
TGTGCCAGCAGCGAGACAGGGCGGGAGCTGTTTTTT	CASSETGRELFF	TRBV9	TRBJ2-2	-	TRBD1